The source of this T cell receptor (beta chain) is a study of blood T cell repertoires in COVID-19. On the study more broadly: Samples of COVID-19 (acute and convalescent) were obtained from the United States, Italy and Spain. Sources were T cells, B-cell-depleted T cells, or PBMCs; the material itself was cDNA or gDNA.

Original analysis: The assay estimated nucleated cells by amplifying reference gene primers. Repertoires were generated with immunoSEQ multiplex PCR, while TCRdb's copy carries only in-frame clones and drops some. That table supplies the V and J calls and clone size; D and trimming were determined from the DNA. The table lists over 45,000 clones, around 80% of them singletons. Trimming removed 1 base from V and 4 bases from J, with 14 bases in between. This CDR3 is 16 amino acids long. The V gene's germline CDR1 is SGHTA and CDR2 FQGNSA. The chain combines TRBV7-2 with TRBJ2-1, with D maybe TRBD2 (7 bases). The sequence derives from a human donor in a cohort sampled during active or convalescent COVID-19. The sample comprised peripheral blood. The CDR3 region has the DNA TGTGCCAGCAGCTTAGTTGCGGGGGCCGTATACAATGAGCAGTTCTTC. Protein product: CASSLVAGAVYNEQFF.